What follows describes a single T cell receptor (beta chain). Its antigen is not identified. MiXCR, run by TCRdb on the reads, gives a single entry per CDR3 protein. The sample consists of 300,000 to 400,000 distinct CDR3 sequences, 20% to 25% of them appearing once. V trimming: 4 bases; J trimming: 0 bases; junction bases outside the gene matches: 6. The V gene's germline CDR1 is MNHGY and CDR2 SAAAGT. This CDR3 has 17 amino acids. The sample belongs to a study of T cell repertoires in cytomegalovirus infection. Study in general: Carrying CMV and the relevant HLA type showed in public TCR beta signatures. Findings and limits, study-wide: Clonotype analysis showed dominance of the ex vivo response by HLA-C-restricted CMV-specific TCR beta clonotypes.

The gene calls are TRBV6-8 and TRBJ1-4, with TRBD1 matching over 9 bases. This clonotype was obtained from a human donor in good health (CMV status not recorded). Some clones in this sample may be carry-over from other donors' samples. Sequenced here: cultured PBMCs, sampled from culture after CMV antigen stimulation. Here the CDR3 DNA reads TGTGCCAGCAGTTTCTGGACAGGGGCGTCAACTAATGAAAAACTGTTTTTT. It encodes CASSFWTGASTNEKLFF.